This T cell receptor beta chain was recorded in a study of patients and donors after allogeneic stem cell transplantation. One entry per CDR3 protein results from TCRdb running MiXCR on the RT-PCR reads. The data show over 65,000 distinct CDR3 sequences, with about 25% seen just once and around a quarter held by the top ten. This clonotype was detected only a few times. Germline V gene lookup returns CDR1 LGHDT and CDR2 YNNKEL (reference sequence). The CDR3 consists of 14 residues. Trimming removed 0 bases from V and 0 bases from J, with 5 bases in between. The origin of this receptor is a human donor who was either an allogeneic HSCT recipient or a stem cell or donor lymphocyte infusion donor (not recorded which). It is not recorded whose cells these are; they may come from a transplant donor. J is TRBJ1-2 and V is TRBV3-1; D remains unclear. Sample: blood, either unsorted or a sorted T cell fraction (not recorded which). CDR3 protein: CASSQDRANYGYTF. CDR3 nucleotide sequence: TGTGCCAGCAGCCAAGATCGGGCTAACTATGGCTACACCTTC.